The next 21 T cell receptor beta chains were all read from a single sample in a study of blood T cell repertoires in COVID-19. Sequencing was performed with immunoSEQ multiplex PCR; in TCRdb, only in-frame clones are kept and a portion is missing. The sample includes tens of thousands of clones, 70% to 90% seen only once; the top ten take 2.8%. Material: peripheral blood. The origin of the receptors is a human donor in a cohort sampled during active COVID-19.

This chain connects TRBV27 to TRBJ2-7, with D perhaps matching TRBD2 (7 bases). The germline V gene encodes CDR1 MNHEY and CDR2 SMNVEV (reference sequence). Between the trimmed V and J ends, which lost 10 bases and 3 bases, there was a span of 19 bases. This CDR3 spans 14 amino acids. The CDR3 coding sequence is TGTGCCACCAGGGCCGGGGGGCAGGTCTACGAGCAGTACTTC. Its protein is CATRAGGQVYEQYF.

This rearrangement joins TRBV6-5 to TRBJ2-2, with TRBD2 identical over 7 bases. The V segment lost 7 bases and the J segment 14 bases; nucleotides outside the gene matches: 16. Germline V gene lookup returns CDR1 MNHEY and CDR2 SVGAGI. The CDR3 is 14 amino acids. CDR3 loop: CASTLERDYRNLFF. The CDR3 DNA follows: TGTGCCAGCACCCTCGAGCGGGACTACCGGAATCTGTTTTTT.

V is TRBV6-5 and J is TRBJ2-7; 10 positions agree with TRBD2. V lost 8 bases to trimming and J lost 4 bases; unmatched junction nucleotides: 2. The CDR3 length is 12 residues. Per germline, CDR1 MNHEY and CDR2 SVGAGI. CDR3 coding DNA: TGTGCCAGCGGACTAGCGGAGTACGAGCAGTACTTC. This sequence encodes CASGLAEYEQYF.

The chain carries TRBV29-1 and TRBJ1-4; D possibly corresponds to TRBD1 (6 bases). V was trimmed by 6 bases and J by 6 bases, leaving 11 bases between them. Germline CDR1 SQVTM, CDR2 ANQGSEA. There are 12 residues in the CDR3. Here the CDR3 DNA reads TGCAGCGTCAGGGGAAGGTATGAAAAACTGTTTTTT. The encoded protein is CSVRGRYEKLFF.

The count of this clone is one. The chain joins TRBV11-3 to TRBJ2-5, with D maybe TRBD2 (5 bases). The CDR3 sequence is 13 residues long. CDR1 SGHNT and CDR2 YENEEA come from the germline V gene. Trimming took off 5 bases at V and 1 base at J, with 8 bases between the two ends. This chain's CDR3 is CASSRELQETQYF. The CDR3 nucleotides read TGTGCCAGCAGCCGGGAACTCCAAGAGACCCAGTACTTC.

The chain carries TRBV4-2 and TRBJ2-1; 11 bases map to TRBD2. The length of the CDR3 is 16 residues. Per germline, CDR1 LGHNA and CDR2 YNFKEQ. With V trimmed by 0 bases and J by 6 bases, 4 bases remained unmatched. The CDR3 spells CASSQDSLAGANEQFF. CDR3 DNA: TGTGCCAGCAGCCAAGATTCACTAGCGGGAGCCAATGAGCAGTTCTTC.

This chain connects TRBV19 to TRBJ2-3; TRBD1 matches 8 bases. With 5 bases clipped from V and 2 bases from J, the junction kept 6 bases outside the gene matches. Germline CDR1 is LNHDA and CDR2 is SQIVND (reference sequence). This CDR3 is 15 amino acids long. The CDR3 sequence is CASSVGQEITDTQYF. The CDR3 coding sequence is TGTGCCAGTAGTGTGGGACAGGAGATCACAGATACGCAGTATTTT. The complete variable domain, with remaining parts taken from reference TRBV19 and TRBJ2-3, reads DGGITQSPKYLFRKEGQNVTLSCEQNLNHDAMYWYRQDPGQGLRLIYYSQIVNDFQKGDIAEGYSVSREKKESFPLTVTSAQKNPTAFYLCASSVGQEITDTQYFGPGTRLTVL.

V gene TRBV20-1 combines with J gene TRBJ1-2, with a possible D match to TRBD1 (5 bases). Germline CDR1 and CDR2: DFQATT and SNEGSKA (reference sequence). V lost 5 bases and J lost 7, with 11 bases in between. The length of the CDR3 is 11 residues. CDR3 sequence: CSAAGTLGYTF. The CDR3, as DNA: TGCAGTGCTGCCGGGACTCTTGGCTACACCTTC.

The rearrangement joins TRBV5-1 to TRBJ2-1, with TRBD2 matching over 10 bases. The CDR3 is 19 amino acids. Per the germline V gene, CDR1 is SGHRS and CDR2 is YFSETQ. After removal of 3 bases from V and 9 bases from J, the junction contained 21 bases not matched to a gene. The CDR3 reads CASSYPLGAGGPKDGEQFF. The CDR3, as DNA: TGCGCCAGCAGCTACCCATTAGGAGCGGGAGGGCCTAAGGACGGTGAGCAGTTCTTC. Combining the CDR3 with reference TRBV5-1 and TRBJ2-1 gives the whole variable domain KAGVTQTPRYLIKTRGQQVTLSCSPISGHRSVSWYQQTPGQGLQFLFEYFSETQRNKGNFPGRFSGRQFSNSRSEMNVSTLELGDSALYLCASSYPLGAGGPKDGEQFFGPGTRLTVL.

This clone has a single count. V gene TRBV7-3 combines with J gene TRBJ2-7; 11 bases map to TRBD1. Per the germline V gene, CDR1 is SGHTA and CDR2 is FQGTGA. V was pared by 2 bases and J by 5 bases, with 5 bases of the junction left unmatched. CDR3 length equals 15 residues. The CDR3 nucleotides read TGTGCCAGCAGCTTACGGACAGGGGGCTTCGACGAGCAGTACTTC. Translation: CASSLRTGGFDEQYF.

The rearrangement links TRBV5-1 to TRBJ2-2, with 8 bases lining up with TRBD1. There are 17 residues in the CDR3. With 0 bases clipped from V and 1 base from J, the junction kept 5 bases outside the gene matches. CDR1 is SGHRS, CDR2 YFSETQ, per germline. This CDR3 reads CASSLATGARNTGELFF. The CDR3 bases are TGCGCCAGCAGCTTGGCGACAGGGGCACGGAACACCGGGGAGCTGTTTTTT.

V and J are TRBV7-9 and TRBJ2-2; TRBD1 matches 7 bases. Per the germline V gene, CDR1 is SEHNR and CDR2 is FQNEAQ (reference sequence). The V gene end was trimmed by 5 bases and the J gene end by 6 bases; junction bases not matched to a gene: 9. The CDR3 sequence is 15 residues long. The CDR3 sequence: CASSPGTAISGELFF. The CDR3 coding sequence is TGTGCCAGCAGCCCCGGGACAGCTATTTCCGGGGAGCTGTTTTTT. The full variable domain, its missing parts supplied by reference TRBV7-9 and TRBJ2-2, is DTGVSQNPRHKITKRGQNVTFRCDPISEHNRLYWYRQTLGQGPEFLTYFQNEAQLEKSRLLSDRFSAERPKGSFSTLEIQRTEQGDSAMYLCASSPGTAISGELFFGEGSRLTVL.

The J gene is TRBJ2-2, the V gene TRBV3-1 (or the pseudogene TRBV3-2); D call uncertain. Germline V gives CDR1 LGHDT, CDR2 YNNKEL (reference sequence). The CDR3 contains 12 residues. Between the trimmed V and J ends, which lost 5 bases and 3 bases, there was a span of 4 bases. CDR3 loop: CASSLDTGELFF. As DNA, the CDR3 is TGTGCCAGCAGCTTAGACACCGGGGAGCTGTTTTTT.

V usage is TRBV6-6 and J usage is TRBJ1-2; the D gene is possibly TRBD1 (5 bases). CDR1 is MNHNY and CDR2 is SVGAGI in the germline V gene (reference sequence). V was cut by 3 bases and J by 4 bases, with 12 bases left in between. The CDR3 runs to 14 residues. The CDR3 sequence: CASSYPGPGYGYTF. CDR3 bases: TGTGCCAGCAGTTATCCAGGGCCAGGCTATGGCTACACCTTC.

The rearrangement links TRBV6-2 or TRBV6-3 to TRBJ2-5; 12 bases are a match to TRBD2. With V trimmed by 6 bases and J by 5 bases, 7 bases remained unmatched. Germline V gene data show CDR1 as MNHEY and CDR2 as SVGEGT. The CDR3 consists of 15 residues. CDR3 nucleotide sequence: TGTGCCAGCAGGCCTAGCGGGAGGGGAGGGGAGACCCAGTACTTC. Its translation: CASRPSGRGGETQYF.

The rearrangement joins TRBV4-1 to TRBJ2-1; 13 nucleotides line up with TRBD2. The CDR3 runs 18 residues. Germline V lookup: CDR1 MGHRA, CDR2 YSYEKL. V was pared by 4 bases and J by 0 bases, with 6 bases of the junction left unmatched. The CDR3 region has the DNA TGCGCCAGCAGCCCAAGGCGGACTAGCGGGAGCTCCTACAATGAGCAGTTCTTC. Protein sequence: CASSPRRTSGSSYNEQFF.

This clone was picked up one time. This sequence joins TRBV3-1 (or the pseudogene TRBV3-2) and TRBJ1-1; D might be TRBD1 (6 bases). There are 14 residues in the CDR3. Trimming shortened V by 1 base and J by 3 bases, and 9 bases separated the two germline ends. Germline CDR1 LGHDT, CDR2 YNNKEL (reference sequence). The CDR3 bases are TGTGCCAGCAGCCAAGGCCCAGGGGACACTGAAGCTTTCTTT. The encoded protein is CASSQGPGDTEAFF.

For the CDR3, the DNA is TGTGCCAGCAGCTTAAGTCCAGCGGGGGGTGCCTACAATGAGCAGTTCTTC. This gives the protein CASSLSPAGGAYNEQFF. This chain connects TRBV7-6 to TRBJ2-1; 9 bases are a match to TRBD2. V was clipped by 2 bases and J by 2 bases; unmatched bases: 7. The CDR3 runs to 17 residues. Germline CDR1 SGHVS, CDR2 FNYEAQ.

This chain connects TRBV5-1 to TRBJ2-3, with D possibly being TRBD1 (6 bases). Per germline, CDR1 SGHRS and CDR2 YFSETQ. The CDR3 contains 14 residues. Trimming removed 4 bases from V and 6 bases from J, with 15 bases in between. The CDR3 spells CASSARGIEDTQYF. CDR3 nucleotides: TGCGCCAGCAGCGCCAGGGGTATAGAGGATACGCAGTATTTT.

The J gene is TRBJ2-1, the V gene TRBV13; 11 nucleotides align to TRBD2. The ends lost 7 bases at V and 7 bases at J; junction bases unmatched: 18. This CDR3 region has 18 residues. Germline assignment: CDR1 PRHDT and CDR2 FYEKMQ (reference sequence). The CDR3 loop reads CASTILWLAGGRGNEQFF. The CDR3 DNA follows: TGTGCCAGCACCATCCTCTGGCTAGCGGGAGGCCGGGGGAATGAGCAGTTCTTC.

This sequence joins TRBV27 and TRBJ2-5; TRBD1 agrees at 7 bases. This CDR3 has 14 residues. V lost 8 bases and J lost 4; bases outside the gene matches: 10. In germline, CDR1 is MNHEY, CDR2 SMNVEV (reference sequence). The CDR3 DNA reads as TGTGCCAGCTGCTCGGACAGGCGCGCAGAGACCCAGTACTTC. This encodes CASCSDRRAETQYF.